The rows below give T cell receptor beta chains drawn from one sample of a study of T cells after yellow fever vaccination. Using its own MiXCR run on the 5' RACE reads, TCRdb lists one record per CDR3 protein. The sample gives hundreds of thousands of distinct CDR3 sequences, 4.1% of which show up once; about 22% is in the top ten. This specimen was PBMCs, taken 5 days after the yellow fever booster vaccination. Source of these receptors: a man aged 18 to 35 who received the YFV17D yellow fever vaccine. The CDR3 runs from the conserved cysteine through the conserved F or W. Fields, in order: V gene, J gene, clone size, D gene, CDR3 protein, CDR3 DNA. D genes are given only for firm matches. Clone size is shown for a subset of rows, as once, few, many or a class of expanded clone.

V gene: TRBV29-1
J gene: TRBJ2-6
clone size: many
D gene: .
CDR3 protein: CSVEVQNGANVLTF
CDR3 DNA: TGCAGCGTTGAAGTCCAGAACGGGGCCAACGTCCTGACTTTC

V gene: TRBV6-5
J gene: TRBJ1-5
clone size: many
D gene: .
CDR3 protein: CASSYSAQGGQPQHF
CDR3 DNA: TGTGCCAGCAGTTACTCAGCACAGGGCGGCCAGCCCCAGCATTTT

V gene: TRBV5-1
J gene: TRBJ1-4
clone size: few
D gene: .
CDR3 protein: CASSPLPGGEKLFF
CDR3 DNA: TGCGCCAGCAGTCCCCTCCCAGGCGGTGAAAAACTGTTTTTT

V gene: TRBV6-5
J gene: TRBJ2-6
clone size: .
D gene: TRBD1
CDR3 protein: CASSSLSTGVPGANVLTF
CDR3 DNA: TGTGCCAGCAGCTCACTATCGACAGGGGTCCCTGGGGCCAACGTCCTGACTTTC

V gene: TRBV29-1
J gene: TRBJ2-7
clone size: .
D gene: TRBD1
CDR3 protein: CSVEAGTGQGAYEQYF
CDR3 DNA: TGCAGCGTTGAAGCCGGCACGGGACAGGGGGCCTACGAGCAGTACTTC

V gene: TRBV10-3
J gene: TRBJ1-6
clone size: many
D gene: .
CDR3 protein: CAISERRTLGGSPLHF
CDR3 DNA: TGTGCCATCAGTGAGAGGAGGACCCTTGGGGGTTCACCCCTCCACTTT

V gene: TRBV6-2/TRBV6-3
J gene: TRBJ2-1
clone size: .
D gene: .
CDR3 protein: CASSYWGGSRYNEQFF
CDR3 DNA: TGTGCCAGCAGTTACTGGGGGGGCAGTAGGTACAATGAGCAGTTCTTC

V gene: TRBV5-1
J gene: TRBJ2-3
clone size: many
D gene: .
CDR3 protein: CASSLQGMRDTQYF
CDR3 DNA: TGCGCCAGCAGCTTGCAGGGAATGAGAGATACGCAGTATTTT

V gene: TRBV6-5
J gene: TRBJ2-1
clone size: few
D gene: .
CDR3 protein: CASSPGSHSVVNEQFF
CDR3 DNA: TGTGCCAGTTCCCCGGGCTCCCACAGTGTCGTCAATGAGCAGTTCTTC

V gene: TRBV6-1
J gene: TRBJ1-6
clone size: few
D gene: TRBD1
CDR3 protein: CASSITGTGMTPLHF
CDR3 DNA: TGTGCCAGCAGTATTACCGGGACAGGGATGACACCCCTCCACTTT

V gene: TRBV11-2
J gene: TRBJ2-3
clone size: few
D gene: TRBD2
CDR3 protein: CASSLVPASGGAGDTQYF
CDR3 DNA: TGTGCCAGCAGCTTAGTCCCGGCAAGCGGGGGGGCCGGAGATACGCAGTATTTT

V gene: TRBV18
J gene: TRBJ1-3
clone size: .
D gene: .
CDR3 protein: CASSAETFSGNTIYF
CDR3 DNA: TGTGCCAGCTCAGCGGAGACTTTCTCTGGAAACACCATATATTTT

V gene: TRBV9
J gene: TRBJ1-2
clone size: .
D gene: .
CDR3 protein: CASSENRDTELGYTF
CDR3 DNA: TGTGCCAGCAGCGAGAACCGGGACACCGAGTTGGGCTACACCTTC

V gene: TRBV11-2
J gene: TRBJ2-5
clone size: many
D gene: .
CDR3 protein: CASSLTSTGTQYF
CDR3 DNA: TGTGCCAGCAGCTTAACGAGTACAGGGACCCAGTACTTC

V gene: TRBV20-1
J gene: TRBJ2-2
clone size: many
D gene: .
CDR3 protein: CSAGPPGTGELFF
CDR3 DNA: TGCAGTGCCGGTCCCCCAGGGACCGGGGAGCTGTTTTTT

V gene: TRBV7-2
J gene: TRBJ1-5
clone size: .
D gene: .
CDR3 protein: CASSLWVDSNQPQHF
CDR3 DNA: TGTGCCAGCAGCTTGTGGGTAGATAGCAATCAGCCCCAGCATTTT

V gene: TRBV19
J gene: TRBJ2-7
clone size: .
D gene: .
CDR3 protein: CASSIAGTSYEQYF
CDR3 DNA: TGTGCCAGTAGTATAGCGGGGACCTCCTACGAGCAGTACTTC

V gene: TRBV24-1
J gene: TRBJ1-1
clone size: .
D gene: .
CDR3 protein: CATSDSTPTGPPEAFF
CDR3 DNA: TGTGCCACCAGTGACTCTACCCCTACCGGGCCCCCTGAAGCTTTCTTT

V gene: TRBV11-2
J gene: TRBJ2-2
clone size: .
D gene: .
CDR3 protein: CASSLDWYSLGTGELFF
CDR3 DNA: TGTGCCAGCAGCTTAGATTGGTACTCCCTAGGAACCGGGGAGCTGTTTTTT

V gene: TRBV20-1
J gene: TRBJ1-1
clone size: few
D gene: .
CDR3 protein: CSAPRNTEAFF
CDR3 DNA: TGCAGTGCTCCCCGGAACACTGAAGCTTTCTTT

V gene: TRBV4-1
J gene: TRBJ1-2
clone size: many
D gene: .
CDR3 protein: CASSQDAGTRGYTF
CDR3 DNA: TGCGCCAGCAGCCAAGATGCAGGGACGCGTGGCTACACCTTC

V gene: TRBV19
J gene: TRBJ2-5
clone size: .
D gene: TRBD1
CDR3 protein: CASSMGQGEETQYF
CDR3 DNA: TGTGCCAGTAGCATGGGACAGGGCGAGGAGACCCAGTACTTC

V gene: TRBV6-1
J gene: TRBJ2-1
clone size: many
D gene: .
CDR3 protein: CASSPRNNEQFF
CDR3 DNA: TGTGCCAGCAGTCCGAGGAACAATGAGCAGTTCTTC

V gene: TRBV12-3/TRBV12-4
J gene: TRBJ2-1
clone size: few
D gene: .
CDR3 protein: CASSPQAGYNEQFF
CDR3 DNA: TGTGCCAGCAGCCCCCAGGCGGGGTACAATGAGCAGTTCTTC

V gene: TRBV5-6
J gene: TRBJ2-2
clone size: many
D gene: .
CDR3 protein: CASSSYRLANTGELFF
CDR3 DNA: TGTGCCAGCAGCTCCTACAGGCTCGCGAACACCGGGGAGCTGTTTTTT

V gene: TRBV7-9
J gene: TRBJ1-5
clone size: .
D gene: .
CDR3 protein: CASSPGANGNQPQHF
CDR3 DNA: TGTGCCAGCAGCCCCGGGGCTAATGGCAATCAGCCCCAGCATTTT

V gene: TRBV12-3/TRBV12-4
J gene: TRBJ1-6
clone size: .
D gene: TRBD1
CDR3 protein: CASSLGQGRTPLHF
CDR3 DNA: TGTGCCAGCAGTTTAGGACAGGGGAGGACACCCCTCCACTTT

V gene: TRBV2
J gene: TRBJ2-7
clone size: .
D gene: .
CDR3 protein: CASSDEERRSSYEQYF
CDR3 DNA: TGTGCCAGCAGTGACGAGGAGCGGAGGAGCTCCTACGAGCAGTACTTC

V gene: TRBV6-2/TRBV6-3
J gene: TRBJ1-2
clone size: .
D gene: .
CDR3 protein: CASSFNSYGYTF
CDR3 DNA: TGTGCCAGCAGTTTCAATTCTTATGGCTACACCTTC

V gene: TRBV7-2
J gene: TRBJ2-5
clone size: many
D gene: .
CDR3 protein: CASSLGQTQETQYF
CDR3 DNA: TGTGCCAGCAGCTTAGGCCAGACCCAAGAGACCCAGTACTTC

V gene: TRBV7-2
J gene: TRBJ1-2
clone size: few
D gene: .
CDR3 protein: CASSSDSSYGYTF
CDR3 DNA: TGTGCCAGCAGCTCAGACAGTAGCTATGGCTACACCTTC

V gene: TRBV9
J gene: TRBJ1-2
clone size: .
D gene: .
CDR3 protein: CASSVGGLGQNGYTF
CDR3 DNA: TGTGCCAGCAGCGTAGGAGGTTTGGGGCAGAATGGCTACACCTTC

V gene: TRBV5-1
J gene: TRBJ1-4
clone size: few
D gene: .
CDR3 protein: CASSSSPGPSVLFF
CDR3 DNA: TGCGCCAGCAGCTCCTCACCGGGTCCTTCCGTACTGTTTTTT

V gene: TRBV12-3/TRBV12-4
J gene: TRBJ1-2
clone size: few
D gene: .
CDR3 protein: CASSFGSGYRYGYTF
CDR3 DNA: TGTGCCAGCAGTTTTGGCTCAGGGTATCGTTATGGCTACACCTTC

V gene: TRBV10-3
J gene: TRBJ1-6
clone size: many
D gene: .
CDR3 protein: CAISESKGTGPLHF
CDR3 DNA: TGTGCCATCAGTGAGTCAAAGGGGACGGGACCCCTCCACTTT

V gene: TRBV6-6
J gene: TRBJ1-2
clone size: few
D gene: .
CDR3 protein: CASARELRGYTF
CDR3 DNA: TGTGCCAGCGCCAGGGAATTACGGGGCTACACCTTC

V gene: TRBV21-1
J gene: TRBJ2-1
clone size: few
D gene: .
CDR3 protein: CASTWRGGGYNEQFF
CDR3 DNA: TGTGCCAGCACCTGGAGGGGCGGGGGCTACAATGAGCAGTTCTTC